This TCR beta chain was observed in a study of beta chain features in type 1 diabetes. This CDR3 region has 15 residues. Germline CDR1 and CDR2: MNHNY and SVGAGI (reference sequence). Between the trimmed V and J ends, which lost 6 bases and 3 bases, there was a span of 17 bases. This clone was counted only a few times. Isolated RNA was reverse transcribed in full, so expressed TCRB transcripts were sequenced. Using immunoSEQ multiplex PCR, the repertoire was profiled, and TCRdb retains in-frame clones only, with some absent. The sample has 140,000 or so clones, 10% seen once; the top ten hold roughly 1.4%.

The V gene is TRBV6-6, the J gene TRBJ1-1; no reliable D call. The sequencing input was naive CD4+ T cells from blood. The source of this sequence is a man aged 18 to 35 in good health. CDR3 nucleotide sequence: TGTGCCAGCAGCCATCGGGAGGGTCGAGACACTGAAGCTTTCTTT. This gives the protein CASSHREGRDTEAFF.